A single sample gave rise to the 27 T cell receptor beta chains below, sequenced in a study of cytomegalovirus exposure and HLA in healthy donors. PCR used 60 Vbeta primers and 13 Jbeta primers. Method: immunoSEQ multiplex PCR; TCRdb's copy keeps in-frame clones and lacks some. There are around 100,000 clones in the sample; around 70% occur only once, and roughly 8.4% lies in the top ten. The specimen was PBMCs. The receptors were gathered from a man aged 30-40 years in good health and CMV-seropositive.

This clone has more than one count but fewer than ten. The chain uses TRBV18 and TRBJ1-1; 8 bases map to TRBD1. The J segment lost 8 bases and the V segment lost 8 bases, leaving 7 bases of the junction unmatched. Per the germline V gene, CDR1 is KGHSH and CDR2 is LQKENI. This CDR3 contains 12 residues. The CDR3 bases are TGTGCCAGCACGCCGGACAGGGAAGAAGCTTTCTTT. Translation: CASTPDREEAFF.

CDR3: CASSPPGTGHQPQHF. CDR3 DNA: TGTGCCAGCAGCCCCCCTGGGACAGGGCATCAGCCCCAGCATTTT. The rearrangement uses TRBV7-8 and TRBJ1-5; 9 positions match TRBD1. The germline gives CDR1 SGHVS, CDR2 FQNEAQ. The CDR3 has 15 residues. With V trimmed by 5 bases and J by 5 bases, 7 bases remained unmatched.

The gene calls are TRBV28 and TRBJ1-2; 9 bases are shared with TRBD1. With 2 bases clipped from V and 4 bases from J, the junction kept 14 bases outside the gene matches. Germline lookup yields CDR1 MDHEN and CDR2 SYDVKM. This CDR3 spans 18 amino acids. CDR3 in DNA: TGTGCCAGCAGTTTAACTGGGACAGGGCCCCGTGAGGGCTATGGCTACACCTTC. Amino acid sequence: CASSLTGTGPREGYGYTF.

The rearrangement joins TRBV13 to TRBJ2-1; D ambiguous. The CDR3 has 15 amino acids. V shed 0 bases and J shed 4 bases, with 10 bases lying between them. The V gene's germline CDR1 is PRHDT and CDR2 FYEKMQ (reference sequence). The CDR3 bases are TGTGCCAGCAGCTTAGGGACCACAGCTTACAATGAGCAGTTCTTC. Amino acid sequence: CASSLGTTAYNEQFF.

This clone was seen a few times. This chain joins TRBV5-5 and TRBJ2-6; D perhaps matches TRBD1 (6 bases). Trimming removed 6 bases from V and 3 bases from J, with 13 bases in between. CDR1 and CDR2 from the germline V gene are SGHKS and YYEKEE (reference sequence). This CDR3 is built from 15 residues. DNA for the CDR3: TGTGCCAGCACCCAACAGGGTATTGGGGCCAACGTCCTGACTTTC. Amino acids: CASTQQGIGANVLTF.

This CDR3 reads CASSLVGRGWATNEKLFF. CDR3 nucleotide sequence: TGCGCCAGCAGCTTGGTGGGCAGGGGATGGGCAACTAATGAAAAACTGTTTTTT. The chain links TRBV5-1 to TRBJ1-4, with TRBD1 as a possible D gene (6 bases). The germline V and J ends were trimmed by 0 bases and 0 bases, with 15 bases remaining between them. CDR1 is SGHRS, CDR2 YFSETQ, per germline. CDR3 length: 18 residues.

This chain's CDR3 is CASSPIPEKETQYF. The CDR3 nucleotides are TGCGCCAGCAGCCCCATTCCGGAGAAAGAGACCCAGTACTTC. The chain employs TRBV5-1 and TRBJ2-5, with D uncertain. The germline CDR1 and CDR2 sequences are SGHRS and YFSETQ. The V and J ends lost 4 bases and 3 bases respectively, with 13 bases between them. The CDR3 extends over 14 amino acids. The full variable domain, completed using reference TRBV5-1 and TRBJ2-5, is KAGVTQTPRYLIKTRGQQVTLSCSPISGHRSVSWYQQTPGQGLQFLFEYFSETQRNKGNFPGRFSGRQFSNSRSEMNVSTLELGDSALYLCASSPIPEKETQYFGPGTRLLVL.

The V gene is TRBV12-5, the J gene TRBJ1-1, with a possible D match to TRBD1 (5 bases). The V gene's germline CDR1 is LGHNT and CDR2 FRNRAP. The CDR3 sequence is 16 residues long. The V end was cut by 7 bases, the J end by 0 bases, with 18 bases between. The CDR3 DNA follows: TGTGCTAGTGCCGATCCTGCCCGACAGCTGAACACTGAAGCTTTCTTT. Translated: CASADPARQLNTEAFF.

The genes are TRBV9 and TRBJ2-1; D is ambiguous. This CDR3 contains 13 residues. Trimming took off 7 bases at V and 7 bases at J, with 15 bases between the two ends. In germline, CDR1 is SGDLS, CDR2 YYNGEE. CDR3 coding DNA: TGTGCCAGCGGAGTGGATGCTAGGAATGAGCAGTTCTTC. This gives the protein CASGVDARNEQFF.

V usage is TRBV11-3 and J usage is TRBJ1-1; 9 bases line up with TRBD1. V shed 4 bases and J 10 bases; nucleotides not matched to a gene: 7. The CDR3 is made up of 13 amino acids. Germline V gene sequence: CDR1 SGHNT, CDR2 YENEEA. The CDR3 DNA reads TGTGCCAGCAGCTCACCGGAGACAGGGGGAGCTTTCTTT. Translated: CASSSPETGGAFF.

This chain uses TRBV11-2 with TRBJ2-1; TRBD1 matches 8 bases. The junction had 11 bases not matched to a gene; V was cut back by 5 bases and J by 8 bases. The germline V gene encodes CDR1 SGHAT and CDR2 FQNNGV. This CDR3 has 15 amino acids. Here the CDR3 DNA reads TGTGCCAGCAGCCCAGCTCGGACAGGGTGGGATGAGCAGTTCTTC. Translated: CASSPARTGWDEQFF. Filled out from reference TRBV11-2 and TRBJ2-1, the complete variable domain reads EAGVAQSPRYKIIEKRQSVAFWCNPISGHATLYWYQQILGQGPKLLIQFQNNGVVDDSQLPKDRFSAERLKGVDSTLKIQPAKLEDSAVYLCASSPARTGWDEQFFGPGTRLTVL.

This clone was observed a handful of times. The gene calls are TRBV10-3 and TRBJ1-5; the D is unclear. CDR3 length: 15 residues. Per the germline V gene, CDR1 is ENHRY and CDR2 is SYGVKD. Trimming removed 4 bases at V and 4 bases at J, with 14 bases between. CDR3 region: CAISVGGTFNQPQHF. In DNA form, the CDR3 reads TGTGCCATCAGTGTGGGAGGCACCTTTAATCAGCCCCAGCATTTT.

In its sample, this clone was seen a few times. The chain links TRBV9 to TRBJ1-4, with TRBD1 matching over 11 bases. J lost 1 base, V lost 3 bases, and 8 bases had no gene match. The germline gives CDR1 SGDLS, CDR2 YYNGEE. This CDR3 is 18 amino acids long. The CDR3 here is CASSASGTGGKTNEKLFF. The CDR3, as DNA: TGTGCCAGCAGCGCGTCCGGGACAGGGGGGAAAACTAATGAAAAACTGTTTTTT.

In DNA form, the CDR3 reads TGTGCCAGTAGTAGGGACAGAAACACCGGGGAGCTGTTTTTT. Residues: CASSRDRNTGELFF. The rearrangement joins TRBV19 to TRBJ2-2; 7 positions agree with TRBD1. There are 14 residues in the CDR3. Germline V gene sequence: CDR1 LNHDA, CDR2 SQIVND (reference sequence). The J segment lost 2 bases and the V segment lost 4 bases, leaving 1 base of the junction unmatched.

The chain uses TRBV28 and TRBJ2-5; possibly TRBD1 for D (7 bases). This CDR3 contains 14 residues. CDR1 is MDHEN, CDR2 SYDVKM, per germline. Trimming cost V 3 bases and J 4 bases, with 12 bases left between them. The CDR3 region is CASSFGGGLETQYF. DNA of the CDR3: TGTGCCAGCAGTTTCGGAGGGGGCCTAGAGACCCAGTACTTC.

The gene calls are TRBV9 and TRBJ2-1, with 7 bases aligning to TRBD1. The germline V gene encodes CDR1 SGDLS and CDR2 YYNGEE. The V gene end was trimmed by 0 bases and the J gene end by 5 bases; junction bases not matched to a gene: 5. The CDR3 extends over 15 amino acids. CDR3 in amino acids: CASSVALGQNNEQFF. DNA for the CDR3: TGTGCCAGCAGCGTAGCTTTGGGACAGAACAATGAGCAGTTCTTC.

This clone turned up a few times. The chain carries TRBV12-5 and TRBJ1-1; 11 nucleotides line up with TRBD1. Trimming cost V 1 base and J 2 bases; bases outside gene matches: 0. Germline CDR1 is LGHNT and CDR2 is FRNRAP. The CDR3 covers 15 residues. Written as DNA, the CDR3 is TGTGCTAGTGGTTTGGGGACAGGGGGCAACACTGAAGCTTTCTTT. Its translation is CASGLGTGGNTEAFF.

The V and J genes are TRBV19 and TRBJ1-2, with TRBD1 as a possible D gene (6 bases). Trimming stripped 3 bases from V and 6 bases from J, with 20 bases between. Germline CDR1 is LNHDA and CDR2 is SQIVND (reference sequence). The CDR3 consists of 16 residues. Written as DNA, the CDR3 is TGTGCCAGTAGTATCTGGGACTATACAGGGAAGGATGGCTACACCTTC. Amino acid sequence: CASSIWDYTGKDGYTF.

This clone was found once. The chain employs TRBV18 and TRBJ1-1; 7 nucleotides match TRBD1. Unmatched junction bases numbered 10, after V lost 4 bases and J lost 5 bases. This CDR3 contains 15 residues. Germline CDR1 KGHSH, CDR2 LQKENI. The CDR3 loop reads CASSLSDRAGTEAFF. The CDR3 DNA reads as TGTGCCAGCTCACTATCAGACAGGGCGGGGACTGAAGCTTTCTTT.

This chain connects TRBV29-1 to TRBJ1-1, with TRBD1 identical over 9 bases. The germline V gene encodes CDR1 SQVTM and CDR2 ANQGSEA. Trimming took 7 bases from V and 4 from J; bases not matched to a gene: 1. CDR3 length: 11 amino acids. The CDR3 bases are TGCAGCGGGGACAGGGCCACTGAAGCTTTCTTT. It specifies CSGDRATEAFF. Supplemented by reference TRBV29-1 and TRBJ1-1, the full variable domain reads SAVISQKPSRDICQRGTSLTIQCQVDSQVTMMFWYRQQPGQSLTLIATANQGSEATYESGFVIDKFPISRPNLTFSTLTVSNMSPEDSSIYLCSGDRATEAFFGQGTRLTVV.

The V and J genes are TRBV2 and TRBJ2-3; 13 positions agree with TRBD2. The CDR3 contains 15 residues. The V and J ends lost 8 bases and 6 bases, in that order; junction bases with no gene match: 8. Germline V gene lookup returns CDR1 SNHLY and CDR2 FYNNEI. The CDR3 DNA sequence: TGTGCCAGCCTAAGACTAGCGGGGGGTTCGGATACGCAGTATTTT. Translation: CASLRLAGGSDTQYF.

V usage is TRBV4-1 and J usage is TRBJ2-1; tentative D call: TRBD1 (5 bases). The CDR3 runs to 15 residues. Germline CDR1 and CDR2: MGHRA and YSYEKL. Trimming cost V 4 bases and J 9 bases, with 19 bases left between them. CDR3 residues: CASSPPYRGSGEQFF. The CDR3 nucleotides read TGCGCCAGCAGCCCGCCGTATAGGGGAAGTGGTGAGCAGTTCTTC.

This rearrangement joins TRBV27 to TRBJ1-2; unclear D gene. Germline V lookup: CDR1 MNHEY, CDR2 SMNVEV (reference sequence). The CDR3 has 13 residues. V was trimmed by 1 base and J by 1 base, leaving 4 bases between them. The CDR3 nucleotides read TGTGCCAGCAGTTTATTCTTTAACTATGGCTACACCTTC. Amino acids: CASSLFFNYGYTF.

The chain is built from TRBV2 and TRBJ1-1, with 7 bases fitting TRBD1. The CDR3 is made up of 16 amino acids. The V segment lost 5 bases and the J segment 1 base; nucleotides outside the gene matches: 10. CDR1 is SNHLY and CDR2 is FYNNEI in the germline V gene. The CDR3 here is CASSSPGQSSNTEAFF. CDR3 DNA: TGTGCCAGCAGTTCACCGGGACAGAGCTCGAACACTGAAGCTTTCTTT.

The chain recombines TRBV13 with TRBJ2-1, with D tentatively TRBD2 (5 bases). Germline CDR1 PRHDT, CDR2 FYEKMQ (reference sequence). Trimming removed 2 bases from V and 2 bases from J, with 16 bases in between. The CDR3 totals 17 residues. The chain's CDR3 is CASSLFARGVTYNEQFF. The CDR3 region has the DNA TGTGCCAGCAGCTTATTTGCCCGGGGAGTGACCTACAATGAGCAGTTCTTC.

This clone was picked up a small number of times. The chain has TRBV28 and TRBJ2-7, with 8 bases lining up with TRBD2. The CDR3 runs 14 residues. Germline CDR1 and CDR2: MDHEN and SYDVKM. V was pared by 2 bases and J by 5 bases, with 5 bases of the junction left unmatched. CDR3 region: CASSLAGGLNEQYV. DNA for the CDR3: TGTGCCAGCAGTTTAGCGGGAGGTTTGAACGAGCAGTACGTC.

This chain joins TRBV6-1 and TRBJ2-2; 8 nucleotides agree with TRBD2. This CDR3 contains 15 residues. After removal of 6 bases from V and 4 bases from J, the junction contained 7 bases not matched to a gene. Germline-derived CDR1 and CDR2 are MNHNS and SASEGT. CDR3 sequence reads: CASRETAGVTGELFF. The CDR3 bases are TGTGCCAGCAGGGAAACAGCGGGAGTCACCGGGGAGCTGTTTTTT.